The 20 T cell receptor beta chains presented below share a single source sample, sequenced in a study of shared clonotypes between healthy human individuals. Here immunoSEQ multiplex PCR was the method, and the copy in TCRdb shows in-frame clones only, minus some. The sample has about 670,000 clones, about three quarters seen once. Input material: memory CD4+ T cells sorted from blood. Subset: CD45RA-negative fraction. The receptors were sampled from a woman aged 25 to 45 in good health.

This sequence joins TRBV6-1 and TRBJ2-4; weak D call: TRBD1 (7 bases). The CDR3 contains 15 residues. CDR1 MNHNS and CDR2 SASEGT come from the germline V gene. Trimming stripped 5 bases from V and 0 bases from J, with 11 bases between. The CDR3 reads CASSSGGLAKNIQYF. Written as DNA, the CDR3 is TGTGCCAGCAGTTCAGGGGGGTTAGCCAAAAACATTCAGTACTTC.

V usage is TRBV2 and J usage is TRBJ2-1, with 8 bases aligning to TRBD1. The CDR3 totals 15 residues. J lost 3 bases, V lost 6 bases, and 7 bases had no gene match. Germline V gene lookup returns CDR1 SNHLY and CDR2 FYNNEI. The CDR3 DNA is TGTGCCAGCAGCTCCGACAGGGGCCACTACAATGAGCAGTTCTTC. The encoded protein is CASSSDRGHYNEQFF.

The V call is TRBV27, the J call TRBJ1-5; D not resolved. V was clipped by 4 bases and J by 2 bases, with 18 bases between them. CDR1 and CDR2 (germline): MNHEY, SMNVEV (reference sequence). The CDR3 loop spans 17 amino acids. The CDR3 reads CASSSGAGPLRNQPQHF. In DNA, the CDR3 is TGTGCCAGCAGTTCGGGCGCGGGCCCGTTGCGCAATCAGCCCCAGCATTTT.

The chain has TRBV5-5 and TRBJ2-3, with a possible D match to TRBD1 (6 bases). Per the germline V gene, CDR1 is SGHKS and CDR2 is YYEKEE (reference sequence). V lost 2 bases to trimming and J lost 2 bases, with 12 bases between them. There are 15 residues in the CDR3. CDR3 nucleotide sequence: TGTGCCAGCAGCTTCCGACAGGCGTACACAGATACGCAGTATTTT. Amino acid sequence: CASSFRQAYTDTQYF. Complete variable domain (other parts from reference TRBV5-5 and TRBJ2-3): DAGVTQSPTHLIKTRGQQVTLRCSPISGHKSVSWYQQVLGQGPQFIFQYYEKEERGRGNFPDRFSARQFPNYSSELNVNALLLGDSALYLCASSFRQAYTDTQYFGPGTRLTVL.

To note about this clone: It may be a read error: a sequence one base away is much more abundant. The same CDR3 is also encoded by other DNA sequences in this sample. The genes are TRBV11-2 and TRBJ1-2, with D maybe TRBD1 (6 bases). Per the germline V gene, CDR1 is SGHAT and CDR2 is FQNNGV. The ends were cut back, 5 bases at V and 3 bases at J, with 7 bases in the middle. The length of the CDR3 is 12 residues. Here the CDR3 DNA reads TGTGCCAGCAGCCCAGGGGACTATGGCTACACCTTC. This codes for CASSPGDYGYTF.

The rearrangement links TRBV4-2 to TRBJ2-1, with 13 bases aligning to TRBD2. The CDR3 sequence is 17 residues long. Germline CDR1 is LGHNA and CDR2 is YNFKEQ. V gave up 1 base and J gave up 4 bases; unmatched junction bases: 4. This CDR3 is CASSQATGLAGYNEQFF. The CDR3 DNA follows: TGTGCCAGCAGCCAAGCCACGGGACTAGCGGGGTACAATGAGCAGTTCTTC.

Only one count was recorded for this clone. This specimen includes other DNA sequences encoding the same CDR3. This chain joins TRBV5-1 and TRBJ2-7; the D gene could be TRBD1 or TRBD2 (5 bases each). This CDR3 comprises 13 residues. The germline CDR1 and CDR2 sequences are SGHRS and YFSETQ. V dropped 3 bases and J dropped 2 bases, with 9 bases sitting between them. CDR3 sequence (DNA): TGCGCCAGCAGCTCGGGGACGACCTACGAGCAGTACTTC. Encoded protein: CASSSGTTYEQYF.

V is TRBV28 and J is TRBJ1-1; the match to TRBD1 covers 7 bases. The CDR3 extends over 14 amino acids. Germline-derived CDR1 and CDR2 are MDHEN and SYDVKM. V dropped 1 base and J dropped 11; count of bases not matched to a gene: 10. The CDR3 DNA is TGTGCCAGCAGTTTATATTCACAGGGGCGTTGGGCTTTCTTT. This translates into CASSLYSQGRWAFF.

This chain links TRBV7-9 with TRBJ2-7; 12 bases agree with TRBD1. With 5 bases clipped from V and 7 bases from J, the junction kept 9 bases outside the gene matches. Per the germline V gene, CDR1 is SEHNR and CDR2 is FQNEAQ (reference sequence). This CDR3 contains 15 residues. The CDR3 is CASSSRDRGRWEQYF. DNA for the CDR3: TGTGCCAGCAGCAGCCGGGACAGGGGGCGGTGGGAGCAGTACTTC.

The chain employs TRBV2 and TRBJ2-7, with no clear D. The ends were cut back, 2 bases at V and 2 bases at J, with 10 bases in the middle. The V gene's germline CDR1 is SNHLY and CDR2 FYNNEI. CDR3 size: 14 residues. This CDR3 is CASSEQYGPYEQYF. CDR3 sequence (DNA): TGTGCCAGCAGTGAACAGTACGGGCCCTACGAGCAGTACTTC.

Comments on this clone: A read error may explain this, as a much larger clone is one base away. The V and J genes are TRBV9 and TRBJ2-3; D is ambiguous. There are 12 residues in the CDR3. Germline values: CDR1 SGDLS, CDR2 YYNGEE. The V and J ends lost 4 bases and 0 bases respectively, with 3 bases between them. In DNA, the CDR3 is TGTGCCAGCAGCCGGAGCACAGATACGCAGTATTTT. This codes for CASSRSTDTQYF.

The genes are TRBV14 and TRBJ2-7; D not certain. Deletions cut 1 base from V and 4 bases from J, with 5 bases between. This CDR3 contains 12 residues. The germline CDR1 and CDR2 sequences are SGHDN and FVKESK. The DNA of the CDR3 is TGTGCCAGCAGCCAAGGACCATACGAGCAGTACTTC. Its translation: CASSQGPYEQYF.

The chain combines TRBV29-1 with TRBJ1-1, with D uncertain. V was trimmed by 4 bases and J by 1 base, leaving 7 bases between them. The CDR3 has 12 amino acids. The germline V gene encodes CDR1 SQVTM and CDR2 ANQGSEA. CDR3 in amino acids: CSVVHGNTEAFF. In DNA form, the CDR3 reads TGCAGCGTTGTTCACGGGAACACTGAAGCTTTCTTT.

The rearrangement links TRBV6-6 to TRBJ2-2; 12 positions match TRBD2. Germline-derived CDR1 and CDR2 are MNHNY and SVGAGI (reference sequence). V dropped 5 bases and J dropped 0; count of bases not matched to a gene: 1. The CDR3 length is 16 residues. CDR3 sequence: CASSRLAGANTGELFF. CDR3 bases: TGTGCCAGCAGTCGACTAGCGGGGGCGAACACCGGGGAGCTGTTTTTT.

Written as DNA, the CDR3 is TGTGCCAGCAGCCGCGGGAGTGCGGGCCTATATCAAGAGACCCAGTACTTC. Translating it yields CASSRGSAGLYQETQYF. V is TRBV11-2 and J is TRBJ2-5; 7 bases fit TRBD2. V lost 5 bases and J lost 2; bases outside the gene matches: 14. Germline lookup yields CDR1 SGHAT and CDR2 FQNNGV. The length of the CDR3 is 17 residues.

CDR3 in DNA: TGCGCCAGCAGTTCCGGGGCCAACGTCCTGACTTTC. Protein sequence: CASSSGANVLTF. This chain links TRBV10-1 with TRBJ2-6; no clear D gene. Trimming pared 5 bases from V and 4 bases from J, leaving 3 bases between. This CDR3 spans 12 amino acids. Germline V gene data show CDR1 as WNHNN and CDR2 as SYGVQD (reference sequence).

The V call is TRBV13, the J call TRBJ2-1; D remains unclear. CDR1 is PRHDT, CDR2 FYEKMQ, per germline (reference sequence). Trimming left V 5 bases short and J 7 bases short, with 9 bases between. The CDR3 length is 12 residues. The CDR3 loop reads CASSTLWNEQFF. The CDR3 DNA is TGTGCCAGCAGCACTCTTTGGAATGAGCAGTTCTTC.

This clone has a count of ten or more. The rearrangement joins TRBV7-9 to TRBJ1-4; D possibly corresponds to TRBD1 (5 bases). CDR1 SEHNR and CDR2 FQNEAQ come from the germline V gene (reference sequence). V lost 10 bases to trimming and J lost 0 bases, with 12 bases between them. This CDR3 spans 14 amino acids. The CDR3 DNA reads as TGTGCCACGGGGGAGGTTGCAACTAATGAAAAACTGTTTTTT. As protein: CATGEVATNEKLFF.

This chain joins TRBV6-1 and TRBJ2-7; 7 positions match TRBD2. Trimming removed 0 bases from V and 2 bases from J; junction bases left unmatched: 4. The CDR3 has 15 residues. The germline V gene has CDR1 MNHNS and CDR2 SASEGT. The CDR3 region is CASSEARGRAYEQYF. The CDR3 DNA sequence: TGTGCCAGCAGTGAAGCAAGAGGGAGGGCCTACGAGCAGTACTTC.

This clone has only one observation. This CDR3 is also generated by other DNA sequences in the sample. J is TRBJ2-3 and V is TRBV5-1, with 7 bases lining up with TRBD2. The V and J ends lost 4 bases and 1 base, in that order; junction bases with no gene match: 6. The CDR3 loop spans 15 amino acids. The germline V gene has CDR1 SGHRS and CDR2 YFSETQ. CDR3 bases: TGCGCCAGCAGCCCCGTCGCGGGAGGCACAGATACGCAGTATTTT. Encoded protein: CASSPVAGGTDTQYF.